This T cell receptor beta chain was identified during a study of T-cell reconstitution after alpha-beta-depleted transplantation in children. Regarding the study as a whole: At day 60, the high TCRbeta diversity found in some patients originated from recipient T cells and thymic progenitors that had survived. At the one-year point after transplant, T-cell counts and TCRbeta diversity were found to come mostly from T cells that had been newly produced. It was reported that alpha-beta T cells came from several hundred expanded graft clones (about two months after transplant).

Many counts were recorded for this clonotype. The antigen is unknown. V dropped 6 bases and J dropped 6 bases, with 21 bases sitting between them. This CDR3 is built from 15 residues. Construction of the TCRbeta library involved unique molecular identifiers. TCRdb itself ran the PCR reads through MiXCR, one entry per CDR3 protein. The table has 490,000 or so distinct CDR3 sequences, over 9.5% seen once. The sequence came from a child aged 2-9 years with inherited bone marrow failure, due to receive a stem cell transplant. The input for sequencing was PBMCs, taken before TCRalphabeta/CD19-depleted stem cell transplant. This chain uses TRBV12-3 or TRBV12-4 with TRBJ2-7, with a weak D call TRBD1 (5 bases). CDR3 DNA: TGTGCCAGCAGCCCGGAGAACAGGCATGTCCGCGAGCAGTACTTC. Translated: CASSPENRHVREQYF.